This T cell receptor (beta chain) was identified in a study of identical twins. The V and J ends lost 5 bases and 2 bases respectively, with 15 bases between them. CDR3 length equals 15 residues. Only a few counts were recorded for this clonotype. What it recognizes is unknown. Findings of the study overall: The same donors were not followed; conclusions instead depended on cross-sectional statistical analysis. For out-of-frame beta sequences, excess twin sharing was weaker. Cord blood's abundant beta clonotypes had fewer insertions, unlike memory repertoires. Sequences that were out-of-frame, alpha and twin-shared displayed an excess of low generation probability.

TCRdb re-derived calls from the 5' RACE reads in MiXCR, one entry per CDR3 protein. The sample records roughly 700,000 distinct CDR3 sequences, less than 10% being singletons. The sample was also reused in another study, on yellow fever vaccine responses in identical twins.

This TCR was recovered from a woman aged 18-35 years in good health. The sequencing sample was made of PBMCs. This chain uses TRBV12-3 or TRBV12-4 with TRBJ1-1, with D possibly TRBD1 on 6 matching bases. The CDR3, as DNA: TGTGCCAGCAGTCCACGGGGGCCAGATAACACTGAAGCTTTCTTT. Translating gives CASSPRGPDNTEAFF.